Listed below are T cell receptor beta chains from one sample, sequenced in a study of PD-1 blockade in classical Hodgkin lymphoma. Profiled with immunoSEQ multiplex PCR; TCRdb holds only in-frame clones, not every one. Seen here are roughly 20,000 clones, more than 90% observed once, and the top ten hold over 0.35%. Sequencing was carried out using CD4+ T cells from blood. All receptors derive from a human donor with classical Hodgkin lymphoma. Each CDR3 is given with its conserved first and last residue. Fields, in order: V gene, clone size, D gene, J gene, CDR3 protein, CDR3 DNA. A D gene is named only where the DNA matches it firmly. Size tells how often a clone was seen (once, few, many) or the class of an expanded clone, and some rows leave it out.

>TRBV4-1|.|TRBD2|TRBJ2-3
CASSPRTSGSVSSSDTQYF
TGCGCCAGCAGCCCCCGGACTAGCGGGAGTGTTTCTAGTTCGGATACGCAGTATTTT
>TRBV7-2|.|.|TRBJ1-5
CASSLAYSREPQHF
TGTGCCAGCAGCTTAGCCTACTCCCGGGAGCCCCAGCATTTT
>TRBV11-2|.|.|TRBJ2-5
CASSLVVLKETQYF
TGTGCCAGCAGCTTAGTAGTCCTCAAAGAGACCCAGTACTTC
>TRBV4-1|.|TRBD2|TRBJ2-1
CASSALTSGTYNEQFF
TGCGCCAGCAGCGCCCTCACTAGCGGGACCTACAATGAGCAGTTCTTC
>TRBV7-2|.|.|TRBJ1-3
CASSLVRGVSGNTIYF
TGTGCCAGCAGCTTAGTCAGGGGCGTCTCTGGAAACACCATATATTTT
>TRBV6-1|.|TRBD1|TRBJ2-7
CASRVQGTITYEQYF
TGTGCCAGCAGGGTACAGGGGACGATAACCTACGAGCAGTACTTC
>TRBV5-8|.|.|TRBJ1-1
CASRRGHLNTEAFF
TGTGCCAGCAGAAGGGGACACCTGAACACTGAAGCTTTCTTT
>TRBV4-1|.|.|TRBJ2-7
CASSQEQQRGLGQYF
TGCGCCAGCAGCCAGGAACAGCAGAGGGGACTGGGGCAGTACTTC
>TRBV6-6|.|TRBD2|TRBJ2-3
CASSLGLAGVDTQYF
TGTGCCAGCAGTTTGGGACTAGCGGGCGTTGATACGCAGTATTTT
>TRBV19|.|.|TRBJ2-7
CASSADPSGEQYF
TGTGCCAGTAGTGCGGACCCGTCGGGGGAGCAGTACTTC
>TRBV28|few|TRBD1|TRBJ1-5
CASSLTDREGPQHF
TGTGCCAGCAGTTTGACAGACAGGGAAGGGCCCCAGCATTTT
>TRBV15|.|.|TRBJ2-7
CATSRLNTAYEQYF
TGTGCCACCAGCAGATTAAATACTGCGTACGAGCAGTACTTC
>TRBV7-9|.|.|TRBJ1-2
CASSPPGILGYTF
TGTGCCAGCAGCCCCCCGGGCATTTTGGGCTACACCTTC
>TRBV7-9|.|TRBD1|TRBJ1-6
CASSSPGQGHNSPLHF
TGTGCCAGCAGCTCCCCAGGACAGGGCCATAATTCACCCCTCCACTTT
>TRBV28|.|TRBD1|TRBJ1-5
CASSFRTGAFSNQPQHF
TGTGCCAGCAGTTTCCGGACAGGGGCCTTTAGCAATCAGCCCCAGCATTTT
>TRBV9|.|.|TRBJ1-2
CASSIGEGTNYGYTF
TGTGCCAGCAGCATTGGGGAGGGAACTAACTATGGCTACACCTTC
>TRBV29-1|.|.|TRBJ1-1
CSVKLGVTEAFF
TGCAGCGTTAAGTTAGGGGTTACTGAAGCTTTCTTT
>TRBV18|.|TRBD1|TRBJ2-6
CASSPPETGRANVLTF
TGTGCCAGCTCACCACCGGAGACAGGGAGGGCCAACGTCCTGACTTTC
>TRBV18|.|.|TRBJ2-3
CASSRRADTQYF
TGTGCCAGCTCACGCAGGGCAGATACGCAGTATTTT
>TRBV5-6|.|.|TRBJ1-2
CASSLGWGHRANYGYTF
TGTGCCAGCAGCTTGGGTTGGGGGCACCGAGCTAACTATGGCTACACCTTC
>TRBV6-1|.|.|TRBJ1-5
CASMVLSNQPQHF
TGTGCCAGCATGGTTCTTAGCAATCAGCCCCAGCATTTT
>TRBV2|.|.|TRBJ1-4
CASNDLGGQKLFF
TGTGCCAGCAACGACCTAGGGGGGCAGAAACTGTTTTTT
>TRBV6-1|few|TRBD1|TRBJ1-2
CASTVDRDYGYTF
TGTGCCAGCACCGTAGACAGGGATTATGGCTACACCTTC
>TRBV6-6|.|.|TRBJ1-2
CASSYGFPLNYGYTF
TGTGCCAGCAGTTACGGGTTTCCGCTGAACTATGGCTACACCTTC
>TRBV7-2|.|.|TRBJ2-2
CASSWGATGELFF
TGTGCCAGCAGCTGGGGGGCCACCGGGGAGCTGTTTTTT
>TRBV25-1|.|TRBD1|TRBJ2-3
CASSARDRVADTQYF
TGTGCCAGCAGTGCCCGGGACAGGGTGGCAGATACGCAGTATTTT
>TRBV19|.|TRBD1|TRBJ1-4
CASSFGQGRNEKLFF
TGTGCCAGTAGTTTTGGACAGGGAAGAAATGAAAAACTGTTTTTT
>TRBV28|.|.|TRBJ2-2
CASSSGFHINTGELFF
TGTGCCAGCAGTTCGGGGTTTCACATCAACACCGGGGAGCTGTTTTTT
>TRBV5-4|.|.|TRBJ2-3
CASSFNGGRSTDTQYF
TGTGCCAGCAGCTTTAACGGGGGAAGGAGCACAGATACGCAGTATTTT
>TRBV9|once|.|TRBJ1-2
CASSDRRRGDNGYTF
TGTGCCAGCAGCGACCGTAGAAGGGGGGATAATGGCTACACCTTC
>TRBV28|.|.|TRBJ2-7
CASSFYLLYEQYF
TGTGCCAGCAGTTTTTATTTACTCTACGAGCAGTACTTC
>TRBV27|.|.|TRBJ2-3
CASSFGLYTDTQYF
TGTGCCAGCAGTTTTGGTCTTTACACAGATACGCAGTATTTT
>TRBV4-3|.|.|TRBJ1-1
CASSPGYRQGSGDTEAFF
TGCGCCAGCAGCCCGGGTTACCGGCAGGGGTCGGGAGACACTGAAGCTTTCTTT
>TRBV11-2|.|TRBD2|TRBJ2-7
CASSSLRGGSYEQYF
TGTGCCAGCAGCTCCCTCCGGGGGGGATCCTACGAGCAGTACTTC
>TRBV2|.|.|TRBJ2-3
CASRARDTQYF
TGTGCCAGCAGAGCGAGGGATACGCAGTATTTT
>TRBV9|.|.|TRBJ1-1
CASSVVDTNTEAFF
TGTGCCAGCAGCGTAGTGGATACGAACACTGAAGCTTTCTTT
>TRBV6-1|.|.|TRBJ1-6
CASSADASSYNSPLHF
TGTGCCAGCAGTGCAGACGCCTCCTCCTATAATTCACCCCTCCACTTT
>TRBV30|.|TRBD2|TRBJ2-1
CAWRKAGTSGGPYNEQFF
TGTGCCTGGAGGAAGGCGGGGACTAGCGGGGGGCCTTACAATGAGCAGTTCTTC
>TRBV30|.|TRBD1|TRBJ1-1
CACKGTANTEAFF
TGTGCCTGTAAGGGGACAGCAAACACTGAAGCTTTCTTT
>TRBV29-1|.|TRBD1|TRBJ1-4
CSGPQGARGTNEKLFF
TGCAGCGGCCCGCAGGGGGCGAGAGGAACTAATGAAAAACTGTTTTTT
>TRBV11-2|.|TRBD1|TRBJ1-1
CASSAGGTEAFF
TGTGCCAGCAGCGCAGGGGGCACTGAAGCTTTCTTT
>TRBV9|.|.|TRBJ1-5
CASSVSPNQPQHF
TGTGCCAGCAGCGTAAGTCCCAATCAGCCCCAGCATTTT
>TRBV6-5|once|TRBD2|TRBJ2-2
CASSSLAGGPEGELFF
TGTGCCAGCAGTTCTCTAGCGGGAGGGCCCGAAGGGGAGCTGTTTTTT
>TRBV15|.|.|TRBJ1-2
CATSRPAGTPTNYGYTF
TGTGCCACCAGCAGACCAGCCGGGACACCTACTAACTATGGCTACACCTTC
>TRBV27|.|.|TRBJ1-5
CASAMGPLMPQHF
TGTGCCAGCGCCATGGGGCCCCTAATGCCCCAGCATTTT
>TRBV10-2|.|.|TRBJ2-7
CASSHWISTYEQYF
TGCGCCAGCTCTCATTGGATCTCGACCTACGAGCAGTACTTC
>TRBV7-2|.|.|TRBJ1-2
CASSLTGNANYGYTF
TGTGCCAGCAGCTTAACTGGGAACGCGAACTATGGCTACACCTTC
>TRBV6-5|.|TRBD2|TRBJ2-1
CASSPLPRAGGPKFF
TGTGCCAGCAGCCCCCTGCCAAGGGCGGGGGGGCCGAAGTTCTTC
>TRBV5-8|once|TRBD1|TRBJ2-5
CASSSPYRGEETQYF
TGTGCCAGCAGCTCGCCGTACAGGGGGGAAGAGACCCAGTACTTC
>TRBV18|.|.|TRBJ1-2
CASSPSRLERYHGYTF
TGTGCCAGCTCGCCCTCACGGTTGGAGCGATACCACGGCTACACCTTC
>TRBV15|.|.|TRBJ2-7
CATSRGQAGTYEQYF
TGTGCCACCAGCAGAGGGCAGGCCGGAACCTACGAGCAGTACTTC
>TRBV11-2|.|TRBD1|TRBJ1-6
CASSLSLTGGLGSLHF
TGTGCCAGCAGCTTGAGCTTGACAGGGGGGTTGGGATCCCTCCACTTT
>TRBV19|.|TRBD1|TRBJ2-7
CASSIVRGQHEQYF
TGTGCCAGTAGTATAGTGAGGGGGCAGCACGAGCAGTACTTC
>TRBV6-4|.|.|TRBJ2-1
CASSEEGPSNEQFF
TGTGCCAGCAGTGAGGAAGGACCTAGCAATGAGCAGTTCTTC
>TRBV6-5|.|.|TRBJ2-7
CASSYASGLADYEQYF
TGTGCCAGCAGTTACGCTTCGGGGCTAGCAGACTACGAGCAGTACTTC
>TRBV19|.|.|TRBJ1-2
CASSTGRLGQSYGYTF
TGTGCCAGTAGTACCGGGCGGTTGGGGCAGAGCTATGGCTACACCTTC
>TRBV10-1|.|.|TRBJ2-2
CASSRGPSGELFF
TGCGCCAGCAGTCGAGGGCCGAGCGGGGAGCTGTTTTTT
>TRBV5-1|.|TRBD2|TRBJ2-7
CASSFGTSGSQGEQYF
TGCGCCAGCAGCTTTGGGACTAGCGGGAGTCAAGGCGAGCAGTACTTC
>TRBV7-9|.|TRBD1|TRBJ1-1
CASSLGQGQGTEAFF
TGTGCCAGCAGCCTCGGACAGGGCCAGGGAACTGAAGCTTTCTTT